The 8 T cell receptor beta chains listed next were all sequenced from one sample in a study of blood T cell repertoires in COVID-19. The data were produced by immunoSEQ multiplex PCR, yet TCRdb's version contains in-frame clones alone and is incomplete. The sample contains some 70,000 clones, about 82% of which appear only once. The sample consisted of peripheral blood. These receptors all come from a woman in her sixties with acute or convalescent COVID-19.

The chain combines TRBV18 with TRBJ1-4, with a tentative D call TRBD1 (6 bases). V was clipped by 3 bases and J by 5 bases, with 13 bases between them. The CDR3 sequence is 15 residues long. Germline V gene sequence: CDR1 KGHSH, CDR2 LQKENI. The CDR3 bases are TGTGCCAGCTCACCCGGCGGACAGAGAAATGAAAAACTGTTTTTT. Protein: CASSPGGQRNEKLFF.

The V gene is TRBV7-9, the J gene TRBJ2-7, with 12 bases that match TRBD2. The CDR3 covers 14 residues. J lost 3 bases, V lost 5 bases, and 2 bases had no gene match. The germline CDR1 and CDR2 sequences are SEHNR and FQNEAQ (reference sequence). The CDR3 region is CASSETSGSYEQYF. In DNA form, the CDR3 reads TGTGCCAGCAGCGAGACTAGCGGGAGCTACGAGCAGTACTTC.

The table lists this clone with a few counts. The chain recombines TRBV15 with TRBJ1-1; D gene uncertain. Trimming cost V 0 bases and J 6 bases, with 11 bases left between them. The CDR3 contains 14 residues. Germline V CDR1 and CDR2: LNHNV, YYDKDF (reference sequence). The CDR3: CATSRDRVRAEAFF. The CDR3 region has the DNA TGTGCCACCAGCAGAGATCGGGTCCGGGCTGAAGCTTTCTTT.

V usage is TRBV6-6 and J usage is TRBJ1-5; possible D gene TRBD1, 5 bases. V lost 5 bases and J 3 bases, leaving 14 bases between the germline ends. CDR3 length: 15 residues. CDR1 is MNHNY, CDR2 SVGAGI, per germline (reference sequence). CDR3 coding DNA: TGTGCCAGCAGTACCCTTCCGGGGGTCAATCAGCCCCAGCATTTT. Amino acid sequence: CASSTLPGVNQPQHF.

This chain joins TRBV19 and TRBJ2-5; TRBD2 is a possible D gene (6 bases). Trimming removed 5 bases at V and 5 bases at J, with 21 bases between. CDR3 size: 16 residues. Germline-derived CDR1 and CDR2 are LNHDA and SQIVND (reference sequence). The CDR3 protein is CASSSGTLRSQETQYF. CDR3 DNA sequence: TGTGCCAGTAGTTCAGGGACTCTTAGATCTCAGGAGACCCAGTACTTC.

The chain is built from TRBV3-1 (or the pseudogene TRBV3-2) and TRBJ2-3, with 10 bases identical to TRBD2. The V gene's germline CDR1 is LGHDT and CDR2 YNNKEL (reference sequence). CDR3 size: 16 residues. V lost 6 bases, J lost 0 bases, and 6 bases stayed unmatched. CDR3 sequence: CASSPYSGGSTDTQYF. CDR3 in DNA: TGTGCCAGCAGTCCATATAGCGGGGGGAGCACAGATACGCAGTATTTT.

This sequence joins TRBV6-2 or TRBV6-3 and TRBJ1-6; 9 bases are a match to TRBD1. Germline V gives CDR1 MNHEY, CDR2 SVGEGT. The CDR3 is 14 residues long. V gave up 6 bases and J gave up 7 bases; unmatched junction bases: 4. The CDR3 sequence: CASSLTGGNSPLHF. For the CDR3, the DNA is TGTGCCAGCAGCTTAACAGGGGGCAATTCACCCCTCCACTTT.

J is TRBJ1-1 and V is TRBV6-5, with D unclear. CDR1 and CDR2 (germline): MNHEY, SVGAGI. CDR3 length: 15 amino acids. Trimming took 7 bases from V and 0 from J, leaving 15 bases between them. The CDR3 reads CASISAGSLNTEAFF. The DNA for the CDR3 is TGTGCCAGCATAAGCGCCGGGTCGTTGAACACTGAAGCTTTCTTT.